The present T cell receptor (beta chain) was sequenced within a study of T cell responses to AZD1222 COVID-19 vaccine. Study-level points and caveats: Of spike-specific TCRs, nearly half reportedly target regions left unmutated in variants. Females outnumbered males among donors, who were mostly white British; clonal diversity was possibly underestimated.

V gave up 0 bases and J gave up 0 bases, with 9 bases separating them. Germline V gene sequence: CDR1 SGHRS, CDR2 YFSETQ. The CDR3 runs 15 residues. Clones were read by immunoSEQ multiplex PCR, and TCRdb kept only the in-frame ones, dropping some. Of over 95,000 clones listed, 80% to 95% are singletons. Remarks on this clone: The antigen is not known.

This clonotype originated in an adult in good health. This sequence joins TRBV5-1 and TRBJ1-1; no clear D gene. Sequenced here: peripheral blood, sampled on day 0 of AZD1222 vaccination. The chain's CDR3 is CASSLEQTMNTEAFF. The DNA for the CDR3 is TGCGCCAGCAGCTTGGAACAAACCATGAACACTGAAGCTTTCTTT.